The 32 T cell receptor beta chains given below trace back to one sample, sequenced in a study of spatial heterogeneity in lung cancer. TCRdb processed the 5' RACE reads anew with MiXCR; each CDR3 protein has one entry. This sample has around 4,000 distinct CDR3 sequences, with about a fifth found just once. The time point is: sample taken at primary tumor resection. In each case, whole RNA from tumor, nontumor lung or frozen PBMC was sequenced unsorted. The sample was normal lung tissue next to the tumor, taken at surgery. These TCRs come from a female donor with early-stage non-small cell lung cancer.

This clonotype was observed a handful of times. The library was designed around alpha chains, so this beta chain is a stray read whose abundance carries little weight. The J gene is TRBJ2-7, the V gene TRBV2; possible D gene TRBD1, 6 bases. V was trimmed by 6 bases and J by 5 bases, leaving 11 bases between them. CDR1 and CDR2 (germline): SNHLY, FYNNEI. The CDR3 consists of 12 residues. The CDR3 DNA is TGTGCCAGCAGAGATGGGGGCCACGAGCAGTACTTC. Residues: CASRDGGHEQYF.

Ten or more counts support this clonotype. With the library built for alpha chains, this beta chain is off target and its frequency is not meaningful. The chain carries TRBV7-2 and TRBJ1-2; D not certain. Germline V gene sequence: CDR1 SGHTA, CDR2 FQGNSA. CDR3 length: 14 residues. V was shortened by 5 bases and J by 1 base, with 11 bases between the two germline ends. CDR3 nucleotide sequence: TGTGCCAGCAGCCGAGGAGGCGGTAACTATGGCTACACCTTC. It specifies CASSRGGGNYGYTF.

A few counts support this clonotype. Found in a library prepared for alpha chains, this beta chain is an off-target read, and its abundance has little meaning. This sequence joins TRBV5-1 and TRBJ2-7; 8 bases agree with TRBD2. V shed 4 bases, J shed 4 bases, and the junction held 16 bases outside the gene matches. This CDR3 is 17 amino acids long. CDR1 SGHRS and CDR2 YFSETQ come from the germline V gene. The CDR3 here is CASSTEPTGGLKYEQYF. In DNA, the CDR3 is TGCGCCAGCAGCACTGAGCCGACGGGAGGGCTGAAATACGAGCAGTACTTC.

The sample holds many counts of this clonotype. This beta chain is off target for a library built for alpha chains, so its abundance means little. The V call is TRBV14, the J call TRBJ2-3; D is undetermined. The CDR3 sequence is 13 residues long. CDR1 and CDR2 (germline): SGHDN, FVKESK. V lost 1 base and J lost 5, with 7 bases in between. The CDR3 loop reads CASSQATIDTQYF. In nucleotides, the CDR3 is TGTGCCAGCAGCCAAGCTACAATAGATACGCAGTATTTT.

Concerning this clonotype itself: The library was designed around alpha chains, so this beta chain is a stray read whose abundance carries little weight. CDR3 in DNA: TGTGCCAGCAGTTTTCACGAGCAGAGCAAAAACATTCAGTACTTC. Amino acids: CASSFHEQSKNIQYF. The gene calls are TRBV12-3 or TRBV12-4 and TRBJ2-4; D not certain. The CDR3 sequence is 15 residues long. V shed 3 bases and J shed 3 bases, with 12 bases lying between them.

This clonotype ranks as medium-sized. For a library built for alpha chains, this beta chain is a stray read; little rests on its size. V usage is TRBV4-2 and J usage is TRBJ1-2, with D hard to call. CDR3 length equals 17 residues. Trimming left V 1 base short and J 2 bases short, with 17 bases between. The V gene's germline CDR1 is LGHNA and CDR2 YNFKEQ. CDR3 coding DNA: TGTGCCAGCAGCCAAGGGCGCATCCAACCCTCGAACTATGGCTACACCTTC. Amino acids: CASSQGRIQPSNYGYTF.

This clonotype showed up just a few times. With the library built for alpha chains, this beta chain is off target and its frequency is not meaningful. The chain links TRBV20-1 to TRBJ1-6, with D unresolved. CDR3 length: 14 amino acids. V lost 3 bases, J lost 0 bases, and 6 bases lay in between. The germline gives CDR1 DFQATT, CDR2 SNEGSKA (reference sequence). The CDR3 protein is CSARNSSYNSPLHF. DNA for the CDR3: TGCAGTGCTAGGAATAGCTCCTATAATTCACCCCTCCACTTT.

This clonotype is labeled as medium-sized (0.01 to 0.1%). This beta chain came through as a stray read in a library set up for alpha chains, and its size says little. The gene calls are TRBV7-2 and TRBJ2-5; 11 bases agree with TRBD2. Germline loops: CDR1 SGHTA, CDR2 FQGNSA. The CDR3 spans 15 residues. V was pared by 1 base and J by 5 bases, with 3 bases of the junction left unmatched. In DNA form, the CDR3 reads TGTGCCAGCAGCTTAGTAGCGGGGGGGCTGGAGACCCAGTACTTC. It codes for CASSLVAGGLETQYF.

This clonotype is judged medium-sized. The library was prepared for alpha chains; this beta chain is a stray read, so its frequency means little. The gene calls are TRBV12-3 or TRBV12-4 and TRBJ1-3; D unclear. This CDR3 region has 11 residues. Trimming stripped 4 bases from V and 5 bases from J, with 3 bases between. This chain's CDR3 is CASSYRNTIYF. The CDR3 coding sequence is TGTGCCAGCAGTTACCGAAACACCATATATTTT.

A word on this clonotype: This beta chain appears as a stray read in a library generated for alpha chains; its size is not informative. The V gene is TRBV7-6, the J gene TRBJ2-7; D might be TRBD1 (5 bases). There are 14 residues in the CDR3. Germline CDR1 and CDR2: SGHVS and FNYEAQ. The ends were cut back, 5 bases at V and 0 bases at J, with 11 bases in the middle. CDR3 DNA: TGTGCCAGCAGCCACAGACAGAACTCCTACGAGCAGTACTTC. Its protein product is CASSHRQNSYEQYF.

About this clonotype itself: In a library made to pick up alpha chains, this beta chain is a stray read with a size that means little. V gene TRBV30 combines with J gene TRBJ2-7; D unresolved. Germline CDR1 GTSNPN, CDR2 SVGIG (reference sequence). CDR3 length: 12 amino acids. The V end was cut by 2 bases, the J end by 7 bases, with 12 bases between. The CDR3: CAWSTPLGEQYF. The CDR3 DNA follows: TGTGCCTGGAGTACCCCGTTGGGGGAGCAGTACTTC. The full variable domain, with the rest looked up from reference TRBV30 and TRBJ2-7, is SQTIHQWPATLVQPVGSPLSLECTVEGTSNPNLYWYRQAAGRGLQLLFYSVGIGQISSEVPQNLSASRPQDRQFILSSKKLLLSDSGFYLCAWSTPLGEQYFGPGTRLTVT.

Concerning this clonotype itself: The library was designed around alpha chains, so this beta chain is a stray read whose abundance carries little weight. J is TRBJ1-2 and V is TRBV10-2; unclear D gene. The CDR3 has 14 amino acids. Trimming pared 2 bases from V and 2 bases from J, leaving 9 bases between. Germline values: CDR1 WSHSY, CDR2 SAAADI. Here the CDR3 reads CASSEGELNYGYTF. As DNA, the CDR3 is TGCGCCAGCAGTGAGGGCGAGCTAAACTATGGCTACACCTTC.

The table lists this clonotype with many counts. One end of the junction is discordant with germline, which a read error may explain. With the library built for alpha chains, this beta chain is off target and its frequency is not meaningful. This chain joins TRBV13 and TRBJ2-5; TRBD2 is a possible D gene (5 bases). The germline CDR1 and CDR2 sequences are PRHDT and FYEKMQ (reference sequence). The CDR3 length is 13 residues. CDR3 nucleotides: TGCGCCAGCAGCTTAGTCTCGGGGGAGACCCAGTACTTC. This codes for CASSLVSGETQYF.

Ten or more counts support this clonotype. This beta chain is a stray read from a library made for alpha chains; its abundance is not meaningful. The gene calls are TRBV12-3 or TRBV12-4 and TRBJ1-2, with 9 bases aligning to TRBD1. The CDR3 has 15 residues. Trimming at V came to 5 bases and at J to 6 bases, leaving 10 bases not matched to a gene. This CDR3 is CASSNWDRESNGYTF. DNA for the CDR3: TGTGCCAGCAGTAACTGGGACAGGGAGAGTAATGGCTACACCTTC.

This clonotype was observed many times. With the library built for alpha chains, this beta chain is off target and its frequency is not meaningful. The rearrangement uses TRBV7-2 and TRBJ2-2; the D gene is possibly TRBD2 (6 bases). In germline, CDR1 is SGHTA, CDR2 FQGNSA. Between the trimmed V and J ends, which lost 3 bases and 6 bases, there was a span of 14 bases. The CDR3 runs to 15 residues. CDR3 coding DNA: TGTGCCAGCAGCTTTTCTGTAGGGGACTCCGGGGAGCTGTTTTTT. It yields the protein CASSFSVGDSGELFF.

A word on this clonotype: The library was designed around alpha chains, so this beta chain is a stray read whose abundance carries little weight. The rearrangement joins TRBV12-3 or TRBV12-4 to TRBJ2-7, with a weak D call TRBD2 (6 bases). Trimming stripped 5 bases from V and 3 bases from J, with 8 bases between. The CDR3 runs 12 residues. DNA for the CDR3: TGTGCCAGCAGTCCCGGGAGCTACGAGCAGTACTTC. This codes for CASSPGSYEQYF.

Sample share makes this clonotype medium-sized. Because this beta chain is a stray read in a library intended to capture alpha chains, its abundance should not be given much weight. The chain joins TRBV20-1 to TRBJ2-3; possibly TRBD2 for D (5 bases). Germline V gene sequence: CDR1 DFQATT, CDR2 SNEGSKA (reference sequence). This CDR3 comprises 15 residues. Trimming took 0 bases from V and 2 from J, leaving 12 bases between them. The CDR3 DNA is TGCAGTGCTAGAGATCCTCTAGCAGACACAGATACGCAGTATTTT. Its translation is CSARDPLADTDTQYF.

This clonotype qualifies as medium-sized. The library was built for alpha chains, so this beta chain is an off-target read and its size means little. This chain uses TRBV7-8 with TRBJ2-7; 8 bases fit TRBD2. V lost 4 bases, J lost 2 bases, and 7 bases stayed unmatched. Germline-derived CDR1 and CDR2 are SGHVS and FQNEAQ. There are 15 residues in the CDR3. CDR3 DNA sequence: TGTGCCAGCAGCTCTCTGGCGGGAGGACCCTACGAGCAGTACTTC. The encoded protein is CASSSLAGGPYEQYF.

This clonotype was detected a few times. The library was designed around alpha chains, so this beta chain is a stray read whose abundance carries little weight. The genes are TRBV4-2 and TRBJ2-6, with a tentative D call TRBD1 (6 bases). V lost 0 bases to trimming and J lost 2 bases, with 8 bases between them. Germline assignment: CDR1 LGHNA and CDR2 YNFKEQ. The CDR3 sequence is 16 residues long. The CDR3: CASSQDGGPGANVLTF. DNA of the CDR3: TGTGCCAGCAGCCAAGATGGGGGCCCTGGGGCCAACGTCCTGACTTTC.

This clonotype counts as medium-sized (0.01 to 0.1%). This beta chain came through as a stray read in a library set up for alpha chains, and its size says little. This chain connects TRBV29-1 to TRBJ2-5, with D perhaps matching TRBD2 (6 bases). V was pared by 5 bases and J by 4 bases, with 11 bases between. The CDR3 is 12 amino acids. Germline values: CDR1 SQVTM, CDR2 ANQGSEA. The DNA of the CDR3 is TGCAGCGTTAGGGCGGGGAGAGAGACCCAGTACTTC. Translating it yields CSVRAGRETQYF.

In its sample, this clonotype is medium-sized. This beta chain came through as a stray read in a library set up for alpha chains, and its size says little. The V call is TRBV11-1, the J call TRBJ2-4, with TRBD1 identical over 8 bases. Losses at the gene ends were 5 bases for V and 7 bases for J; bases not matched to a gene: 10. Germline values: CDR1 SGHAT, CDR2 FQDESV (reference sequence). The CDR3 has 15 amino acids. The CDR3 region is CASSGRTGPGNIQYF. DNA for the CDR3: TGTGCCAGCAGCGGCAGGACAGGGCCAGGGAACATTCAGTACTTC.

In its sample, this clonotype is medium-sized. Being off target in a library aimed at alpha chains, this beta chain has a size of little meaning. The gene calls are TRBV6-5 and TRBJ2-1; D gene uncertain. The CDR3 is made up of 16 amino acids. From germline, CDR1 is MNHEY and CDR2 SVGAGI. The V and J ends lost 0 bases and 5 bases respectively, with 14 bases between them. The CDR3 nucleotides are TGTGCCAGCAGTTACTCCGGACGGAAGCGCAACAATGAGCAGTTCTTC. It codes for CASSYSGRKRNNEQFF.

This clonotype is medium-sized (0.01 to 0.1%). A library made for alpha chains picked up this beta chain off target, so its size means little. V is TRBV20-1 and J is TRBJ2-5; weak D call: TRBD1 (5 bases). With 6 bases removed from V and 2 bases from J, the gap between germline ends came to 16 bases. Germline-derived CDR1 and CDR2 are DFQATT and SNEGSKA (reference sequence). CDR3 length: 14 residues. For the CDR3, the DNA is TGCAGTGCGCCAAAAGGGGCAGAACAAGAGACCCAGTACTTC. This gives the protein CSAPKGAEQETQYF.

This clonotype rates as medium-sized. This beta chain appears as a stray read in a library generated for alpha chains; its size is not informative. The rearrangement uses TRBV29-1 and TRBJ2-1; D remains unclear. CDR3 size: 14 residues. CDR1 and CDR2 from the germline V gene are SQVTM and ANQGSEA. V gave up 6 bases and J gave up 5 bases, with 17 bases separating them. The CDR3 nucleotides are TGCAGCGTCGACGGTATAACTCTTGACAATGAGCAGTTCTTC. This encodes CSVDGITLDNEQFF.

In its sample, this clonotype is medium-sized (0.01 to 0.1%). As an off-target read in a library built for alpha chains, this beta chain has a frequency of little significance. V is TRBV19 and J is TRBJ1-5; 7 positions match TRBD1. Germline values: CDR1 LNHDA, CDR2 SQIVND (reference sequence). This CDR3 is built from 18 residues. Trimming removed 1 base from V and 4 bases from J; junction bases left unmatched: 13. CDR3 region: CASSIVGLGDSLNQPQHF. In DNA form, the CDR3 reads TGTGCCAGTAGTATAGTTGGTCTTGGGGACAGCCTGAATCAGCCCCAGCATTTT.

This clonotype was counted many times. Being off target in a library aimed at alpha chains, this beta chain has a size of little meaning. V and J are TRBV9 and TRBJ1-2, with 10 bases lining up with TRBD1. Losses at the gene ends were 0 bases for V and 7 bases for J; bases not matched to a gene: 12. The CDR3 has 17 amino acids. Germline V gives CDR1 SGDLS, CDR2 YYNGEE. CDR3 DNA sequence: TGTGCCAGCAGCGTAGATCCGACAGGGGGCTCTATGTCTGGCTACACCTTC. It is translated as CASSVDPTGGSMSGYTF.

By share of the sample, this clonotype is medium-sized (0.01 to 0.1%). For a library built for alpha chains, this beta chain is a stray read; little rests on its size. The chain uses TRBV12-3 or TRBV12-4 and TRBJ2-7; tentative D call: TRBD2 (5 bases). The V end lost 3 bases, the J end lost 3 bases, and 12 bases lay between the germline ends. This CDR3 region has 14 residues. CDR3 DNA: TGTGCCAGCAGTTTCCAGCGGTTAAACTACGAGCAGTACTTC. Translating gives CASSFQRLNYEQYF.

This clonotype was counted many times. The library was prepared for alpha chains; this beta chain is a stray read, so its frequency means little. In DNA form, the CDR3 reads TGTGCCTGGAGCCGCCTTTCCCTTGAAGCTTTCTTT. Translation gives CAWSRLSLEAFF. The chain combines TRBV30 with TRBJ1-1, with D unclear. The V and J ends lost 3 bases and 7 bases respectively, with 12 bases between them. The length of the CDR3 is 12 residues. The germline V gene encodes CDR1 GTSNPN and CDR2 SVGIG (reference sequence). Full variable domain (outside the CDR3, taken from reference TRBV30 and TRBJ1-1): SQTIHQWPATLVQPVGSPLSLECTVEGTSNPNLYWYRQAAGRGLQLLFYSVGIGQISSEVPQNLSASRPQDRQFILSSKKLLLSDSGFYLCAWSRLSLEAFFGQGTRLTVV.

Remarks on this clonotype: This beta chain lies outside the target of a library built for alpha chains; its clone size means little. The chain combines TRBV4-1 with TRBJ2-7, with D possibly TRBD2 on 5 matching bases. V was shortened by 1 base and J by 0 bases, with 10 bases between the two germline ends. Germline V CDR1 and CDR2: MGHRA, YSYEKL. The CDR3 spans 15 residues. The CDR3 region is CASSQVQRPSYEQYF. The CDR3 DNA reads TGCGCCAGCAGCCAAGTACAGCGGCCCTCCTACGAGCAGTACTTC.

Turning to this clonotype: The library was prepared for alpha chains; this beta chain is a stray read, so its frequency means little. This rearrangement joins TRBV7-8 to TRBJ1-4, with D tentatively TRBD1 (5 bases). This CDR3 is 15 amino acids long. V lost 5 bases, J lost 7 bases, and 17 bases lay in between. Germline-derived CDR1 and CDR2 are SGHVS and FQNEAQ. CDR3 DNA: TGTGCCAGCAGCCTAGGGGCCAGGGTCGGTGAAAAACTGTTTTTT. This codes for CASSLGARVGEKLFF.

Worth noting for this clonotype: Little can be read into the size of this beta chain, an off-target read in a library designed for alpha chains. The V call is TRBV29-1, the J call TRBJ2-1; 7 bases fit TRBD1. Looked up from germline, CDR1 is SQVTM and CDR2 is ANQGSEA. The CDR3 length is 12 residues. Unmatched junction bases numbered 6, after V lost 8 bases and J lost 5 bases. The CDR3 loop reads CSSGTANNEQFF. The CDR3 nucleotides read TGCAGCTCGGGGACAGCCAACAATGAGCAGTTCTTC.

This clonotype was seen many times. This beta chain represents an off-target read in a library built for alpha chains; its size is of limited meaning. V is TRBV7-3 and J is TRBJ2-5; D is undetermined. Looked up from germline, CDR1 is SGHTA and CDR2 is FQGTGA. CDR3 length: 14 residues. Trimming shortened V by 2 bases and J by 1 base, and 8 bases separated the two germline ends. This CDR3 is CASSLDGFQETQYF. CDR3 in DNA: TGTGCCAGCAGCTTAGATGGTTTCCAAGAGACCCAGTACTTC.